Each of the 3 T cell receptor beta chains below was sequenced from the same sample in a study of Ad26.COV2.S vaccination and SARS-CoV-2 variants. The protocol was immunoSEQ multiplex PCR, while the TCRdb copy is restricted to in-frame clones and leaves out a portion. The table lists approximately 450,000 clones, around 90% of them singletons. The treatment: approximately 18 received Ad26.COV2.S at low or high dose, single or two shots; roughly five received placebo; per-sample allocation not given. The investigators took samples on day 63 after the first vaccine or placebo injection. The sequencing here drew on peripheral blood, taken in a trial of Ad26.COV2.S vaccine versus placebo. The receptors originated from a person between 18 and 65 years old who received the Ad26.COV2.S COVID-19 vaccine or a placebo.

The rearrangement links TRBV20-1 to TRBJ1-5; D call uncertain. The V end was cut by 3 bases, the J end by 3 bases, with 9 bases between. Germline V gene data show CDR1 as DFQATT and CDR2 as SNEGSKA (reference sequence). This CDR3 contains 13 residues. Here the CDR3 reads CSASVDFNQPQHF. DNA of the CDR3: TGCAGTGCTAGTGTGGACTTCAATCAGCCCCAGCATTTT.

The CDR3 DNA reads TGTGCCACCAGTGACCCCGGACAGCCGACCTACGAGCAGTACTTC. Its protein product is CATSDPGQPTYEQYF. The J gene is TRBJ2-7, the V gene TRBV24-1; weak D call: TRBD1 (6 bases). The CDR3 length is 15 residues. Trimming cost V 4 bases and J 2 bases, with 14 bases left between them. Per germline, CDR1 KGHDR and CDR2 SFDVKD.

The CDR3 sequence: CAITSGGGWSGYTF. CDR3 sequence (DNA): TGTGCCATCACCTCTGGGGGGGGATGGAGTGGCTACACCTTC. The rearrangement uses TRBV10-3 and TRBJ1-2; D may be TRBD1 (5 bases). V was trimmed by 7 bases and J by 7 bases, leaving 19 bases between them. The CDR3 runs 14 residues. Germline loops: CDR1 ENHRY, CDR2 SYGVKD.